Listed here is a single T cell receptor beta chain. The CDR3 has 14 amino acids. The V gene's germline CDR1 is SGHRS and CDR2 YFSETQ. Between the trimmed V and J ends, which lost 0 bases and 2 bases, there was a span of 6 bases. Profiling relied on immunoSEQ multiplex PCR, and the TCRdb table lists in-frame clones only, not all of them. This table has 50,000 or so clones, 76% appearing once. The study treated chemo-refractory metastatic non-small-cell lung cancer patients with focal radiation plus ipilimumab CTLA-4 blockade. The data derive from a study of radiotherapy plus CTLA-4 blockade in lung cancer.

The chain is built from TRBV5-1 and TRBJ1-3, with D hard to call. The source was peripheral blood, collected from a patient treated with radiotherapy plus ipilimumab. The TCR sequence derives from a human donor with non-small cell lung cancer who had stable disease on radiotherapy plus ipilimumab. The CDR3 is CASSLVGAGNTIYF. For the CDR3, the DNA is TGCGCCAGCAGCTTGGTGGGTGCTGGAAACACCATATATTTT.